The 29 T cell receptor beta chains in this list originate from one sample, sequenced in a study of long-term antiretroviral therapy in people with HIV. The authors ran the immunoSEQ assay, v3.0, at survey level. Method: immunoSEQ multiplex PCR; TCRdb's copy keeps in-frame clones and lacks some. The sample shows tens of thousands of clones, more than 80% of them seen only once. Sequencing used unsorted PBMCs, obtained 5.2 years after starting antiretroviral therapy. These receptors came from a woman aged 40 to 50 with HIV.

The chain couples TRBV7-2 to TRBJ2-1; D not resolved. The V and J ends lost 6 bases and 4 bases respectively, with 4 bases between them. CDR3 size: 11 residues. Per the germline V gene, CDR1 is SGHTA and CDR2 is FQGNSA. The CDR3 nucleotides read TGTGCCAGCAGATTTTACAATGAGCAGTTCTTC. It codes for CASRFYNEQFF. The full variable domain, its missing parts supplied by reference TRBV7-2 and TRBJ2-1, is GAGVSQSPSNKVTEKGKDVELRCDPISGHTALYWYRQSLGQGLEFLIYFQGNSAPDKSGLPSDRFSAERTGGSVSTLTIQRTQQEDSAVYLCASRFYNEQFFGPGTRLTVL.

The J gene is TRBJ2-7, the V gene TRBV5-5; unclear D gene. There are 13 residues in the CDR3. Germline values: CDR1 SGHKS, CDR2 YYEKEE (reference sequence). The ends were cut back, 5 bases at V and 3 bases at J, with 12 bases in the middle. CDR3 sequence (DNA): TGTGCCAGCAGGGGCCTCACAGTCTACGAGCAGTACTTC. Encoded protein: CASRGLTVYEQYF.

This clone appeared a single time. This sequence joins TRBV7-9 and TRBJ2-1; a weak D match, TRBD1 (6 bases). Germline V CDR1 and CDR2: SEHNR, FQNEAQ (reference sequence). CDR3 length equals 15 residues. V was pared by 5 bases and J by 8 bases, with 19 bases between. The CDR3 DNA follows: TGTGCCAGCAGCCTGAGGACAGTGGCAGGCGATGAGCAGTTCTTC. Amino acid sequence: CASSLRTVAGDEQFF.

This clone appeared a few times. This chain joins TRBV6-1 and TRBJ2-7, with no clear D. Germline V lookup: CDR1 MNHNS, CDR2 SASEGT. The CDR3 is made up of 13 amino acids. Between the trimmed V and J ends, which lost 2 bases and 1 base, there was a span of 6 bases. DNA of the CDR3: TGTGCCAGCAGTGAACAGTGGTCCTACGAGCAGTACTTC. Its translation is CASSEQWSYEQYF.

The chain recombines TRBV6-5 with TRBJ1-6, with D possibly TRBD1 on 6 matching bases. Germline V gives CDR1 MNHEY, CDR2 SVGAGI. The CDR3 spans 16 residues. The ends were cut back, 0 bases at V and 7 bases at J, with 13 bases in the middle. As DNA, the CDR3 is TGTGCCAGCAGTTACTCGATGTTTGGGGGCAATTCACCCCTCCACTTT. The encoded protein is CASSYSMFGGNSPLHF.

This chain connects TRBV6-5 to TRBJ2-1, with 8 bases fitting TRBD2. The CDR3 sequence is 14 residues long. CDR1 and CDR2 (germline): MNHEY, SVGAGI. V lost 11 bases, J lost 6 bases, and 12 bases stayed unmatched. The CDR3 DNA reads TGTGCCGGACCGGGACTAGTATGTTTCAATGAGCAGTTCTTC. Protein: CAGPGLVCFNEQFF.

The chain uses TRBV15 and TRBJ2-7, with D possibly called TRBD1 or TRBD2 (6 bases each). V lost 0 bases and J lost 2, with 14 bases in between. This CDR3 region has 16 residues. CDR1 is LNHNV, CDR2 YYDKDF, per germline (reference sequence). CDR3 protein: CATSREARGPTYEQYF. In DNA form, the CDR3 reads TGTGCCACCAGCAGAGAAGCCCGGGGGCCTACCTACGAGCAGTACTTC. The full variable domain, rest sourced from reference TRBV15 and TRBJ2-7, is DAMVIQNPRYQVTQFGKPVTLSCSQTLNHNVMYWYQQKSSQAPKLLFHYYDKDFNNEADTPDNFQSRRPNTSFCFLDIRSPGLGDTAMYLCATSREARGPTYEQYFGPGTRLTVT.

The V and J genes are TRBV29-1 and TRBJ1-1, with no clear D. Germline lookup yields CDR1 SQVTM and CDR2 ANQGSEA. V lost 5 bases and J lost 0, with 4 bases in between. The CDR3 contains 11 residues. As DNA, the CDR3 is TGCAGCGTTATCTTGAACACTGAAGCTTTCTTT. Translation gives CSVILNTEAFF.

J is TRBJ2-5 and V is TRBV7-9; 11 bases match TRBD2. The junction had 1 base not matched to a gene; V was cut back by 2 bases and J by 2 bases. CDR1 SEHNR and CDR2 FQNEAQ come from the germline V gene (reference sequence). The length of the CDR3 is 15 residues. CDR3 in DNA: TGTGCCAGCAGCTTAAGGACTAGCGGGCAAGAGACCCAGTACTTC. It encodes CASSLRTSGQETQYF.

This chain joins TRBV9 and TRBJ2-3, with TRBD2 matching 12 bases. Germline CDR1 reads SGDLS; CDR2 reads YYNGEE. V lost 0 bases, J lost 1 base, and 6 bases stayed unmatched. The CDR3 runs 18 residues. CDR3 sequence: CASSVGLAGGRGTDTQYF. CDR3 nucleotide sequence: TGTGCCAGCAGCGTAGGGCTAGCGGGGGGGAGGGGCACAGATACGCAGTATTTT.

V usage is TRBV29-1 and J usage is TRBJ1-1; no firm D call. The V gene lost 6 bases and the J gene lost 6 bases, with 17 bases spanning the gap. The CDR3 totals 13 residues. In germline, CDR1 is SQVTM, CDR2 ANQGSEA. DNA of the CDR3: TGCAGCGTCCTGGACCCAGGAGGTGCTGAAGCTTTCTTT. Protein: CSVLDPGGAEAFF.

This clone came up once. V and J are TRBV10-3 and TRBJ1-1; D possibly corresponds to TRBD1 (5 bases). V was cut by 5 bases and J by 7 bases, with 14 bases left in between. The CDR3 is 13 residues long. The germline V gene has CDR1 ENHRY and CDR2 SYGVKD. The CDR3: CAISRRGEFEAFF. The DNA of the CDR3 is TGTGCCATCAGTCGACGGGGGGAATTTGAAGCTTTCTTT.

The V gene is TRBV4-3, the J gene TRBJ2-1; perhaps TRBD1 as D (7 bases). V dropped 0 bases and J dropped 7 bases, with 22 bases sitting between them. Germline values: CDR1 LGHNA, CDR2 YSLEER. CDR3 length: 18 amino acids. CDR3 coding DNA: TGCGCCAGCAGCCAAGATGCGGGAAGGGGACAGCCAATTAATGAGCAGTTCTTC. Translating gives CASSQDAGRGQPINEQFF.

The J gene is TRBJ2-5, the V gene TRBV7-6, with unresolved D. Germline assignment: CDR1 SGHVS and CDR2 FNYEAQ. This CDR3 spans 13 amino acids. V gave up 2 bases and J gave up 2 bases, with 6 bases separating them. CDR3 in DNA: TGTGCCAGCAGCTTAACAGAGCAAGAGACCCAGTACTTC. Amino acid sequence: CASSLTEQETQYF.

This sequence joins TRBV30 and TRBJ2-7; 10 bases agree with TRBD2. CDR1 GTSNPN and CDR2 SVGIG come from the germline V gene (reference sequence). The CDR3 is 14 residues long. The trim removed 0 bases at V and 2 bases at J, leaving 1 base unmatched. The CDR3 is CAWSVLAGTYEQYF. The CDR3 region has the DNA TGTGCCTGGAGTGTACTAGCGGGGACCTACGAGCAGTACTTC.

V and J are TRBV12-5 and TRBJ2-7; unclear D gene. CDR3 length: 12 amino acids. Looked up from germline, CDR1 is LGHNT and CDR2 is FRNRAP. The ends were cut back, 2 bases at V and 4 bases at J, with 6 bases in the middle. In DNA, the CDR3 is TGTGCTAGTGGTTTGTCCCCGTACGAGCAGTACTTC. It encodes CASGLSPYEQYF.

V and J are TRBV5-1 and TRBJ1-1; TRBD1 agrees at 7 bases. From germline, CDR1 is SGHRS and CDR2 YFSETQ. Losses at the gene ends were 4 bases for V and 4 bases for J; bases not matched to a gene: 10. This CDR3 comprises 15 residues. CDR3 bases: TGCGCCAGCAGCACCGAAACAGGGGCCGGCACTGAAGCTTTCTTT. Its translation: CASSTETGAGTEAFF.

The chain uses TRBV5-4 and TRBJ2-7; TRBD1 agrees at 9 bases. CDR3 length: 14 amino acids. CDR1 is SGHNT, CDR2 YYREEE, per germline (reference sequence). The junction had 8 bases not matched to a gene; V was cut back by 4 bases and J by 6 bases. Here the CDR3 reads CASSLGQGFAEQYF. The CDR3 DNA is TGTGCCAGCAGCCTGGGACAGGGATTTGCCGAGCAGTACTTC. Drawing the rest from reference TRBV5-4 and TRBJ2-7, the complete variable domain is ETGVTQSPTHLIKTRGQQVTLRCSSQSGHNTVSWYQQALGQGPQFIFQYYREEENGRGNFPPRFSGLQFPNYSSELNVNALELDDSALYLCASSLGQGFAEQYFGPGTRLTVT.

The V and J genes are TRBV30 and TRBJ2-2; 8 bases match TRBD2. Germline CDR1 reads GTSNPN; CDR2 reads SVGIG (reference sequence). The CDR3 consists of 15 residues. J lost 1 base, V lost 4 bases, and 5 bases had no gene match. This chain's CDR3 is CAWTFSGRNTGELFF. The CDR3, as DNA: TGTGCCTGGACCTTCAGCGGGAGGAACACCGGGGAGCTGTTTTTT. Variable domain in full (rest from reference TRBV30 and TRBJ2-2): SQTIHQWPATLVQPVGSPLSLECTVEGTSNPNLYWYRQAAGRGLQLLFYSVGIGQISSEVPQNLSASRPQDRQFILSSKKLLLSDSGFYLCAWTFSGRNTGELFFGEGSRLTVL.

The chain joins TRBV10-3 to TRBJ1-2; tentative D call: TRBD1 (5 bases). CDR1 and CDR2 (germline): ENHRY, SYGVKD. Trimming took 6 bases from V and 4 from J, leaving 15 bases between them. The CDR3 extends over 14 amino acids. CDR3 region: CAIRETGTSYGYTF. The CDR3 DNA follows: TGTGCCATCAGGGAAACCGGGACTTCCTATGGCTACACCTTC.

This chain connects TRBV19 to TRBJ2-5; tentatively, D is TRBD1 (5 bases). The CDR3 length is 14 residues. Trimming pared 1 base from V and 2 bases from J, leaving 8 bases between. Germline lookup yields CDR1 LNHDA and CDR2 SQIVND (reference sequence). CDR3 sequence: CASSIGSGQETQYF. The CDR3, as DNA: TGTGCCAGTAGTATAGGGTCAGGGCAAGAGACCCAGTACTTC.

This chain connects TRBV5-4 to TRBJ1-2; 8 bases map to TRBD1. In germline, CDR1 is SGHNT, CDR2 YYREEE (reference sequence). Unmatched junction bases numbered 8, after V lost 4 bases and J lost 0 bases. The CDR3 length is 16 residues. CDR3 DNA sequence: TGTGCCAGCAGCGAGGGGACAGGCCCAGCTAACTATGGCTACACCTTC. Encoded protein: CASSEGTGPANYGYTF.

The V call is TRBV2, the J call TRBJ1-2; D unclear. Germline loops: CDR1 SNHLY, CDR2 FYNNEI. The CDR3 consists of 13 residues. V was pared by 4 bases and J by 12 bases, with 18 bases between. CDR3 nucleotides: TGTGCCAGCAGTGGAATGAAGGTGGTAACGGACACCTTC. Encoded protein: CASSGMKVVTDTF. Filled out from reference TRBV2 and TRBJ1-2, the complete variable domain reads EPEVTQTPSHQVTQMGQEVILRCVPISNHLYFYWYRQILGQKVEFLVSFYNNEISEKSEIFDDQFSVERPDGSNFTLKIRSTKLEDSAMYFCASSGMKVVTDTFGSGTRLTVV.

V gene TRBV9 combines with J gene TRBJ2-3; 8 nucleotides match TRBD2. V was pared by 4 bases and J by 2 bases, with 9 bases of the junction left unmatched. This CDR3 spans 16 amino acids. CDR1 and CDR2 (germline): SGDLS, YYNGEE. The CDR3 loop reads CASSPHSGDLTDTQYF. As DNA, the CDR3 is TGTGCCAGCAGCCCTCATAGCGGGGACCTCACAGATACGCAGTATTTT.

The rearrangement uses TRBV29-1 and TRBJ2-1, with D possibly being TRBD2 (7 bases). Germline CDR1 SQVTM, CDR2 ANQGSEA. This CDR3 region has 14 residues. V lost 3 bases to trimming and J lost 9 bases, with 18 bases between them. CDR3 nucleotides: TGCAGCGTTGACGGCCTGGGGGGGCCCGTTGAGCAGTTCTTC. It specifies CSVDGLGGPVEQFF.

The CDR3 reads CASSELGGFYGGYTF. DNA for the CDR3: TGTGCCAGCAGTGAACTTGGTGGTTTTTATGGTGGCTACACCTTC. The chain carries TRBV25-1 and TRBJ1-2, with D unresolved. CDR1 is MGHDK and CDR2 is SYGVNS in the germline V gene. This CDR3 comprises 15 residues. With 2 bases removed from V and 7 bases from J, the gap between germline ends came to 17 bases.

The chain combines TRBV27 with TRBJ1-1, with 8 bases identical to TRBD1. CDR1 and CDR2 from the germline V gene are MNHEY and SMNVEV (reference sequence). The length of the CDR3 is 13 residues. Unmatched junction bases numbered 5, after V lost 2 bases and J lost 9 bases. CDR3 in DNA: TGTGCCAGCAGTTTAGGGACAGGTGGAAAAGCTTTCTTT. As protein: CASSLGTGGKAFF.

The chain carries TRBV15 and TRBJ2-7; D gene ambiguous. This CDR3 is 15 amino acids long. The germline V gene encodes CDR1 LNHNV and CDR2 YYDKDF (reference sequence). V gave up 0 bases and J gave up 3 bases, with 12 bases separating them. The CDR3 sequence is CATSRDPLDNYEQYF. The CDR3, as DNA: TGTGCCACCAGCAGAGATCCGTTAGACAACTACGAGCAGTACTTC. The complete variable domain, with remaining parts taken from reference TRBV15 and TRBJ2-7, reads DAMVIQNPRYQVTQFGKPVTLSCSQTLNHNVMYWYQQKSSQAPKLLFHYYDKDFNNEADTPDNFQSRRPNTSFCFLDIRSPGLGDTAMYLCATSRDPLDNYEQYFGPGTRLTVT.

About this clone itself: Other DNA sequences from this sample encode an identical CDR3 as well. V usage is TRBV27 and J usage is TRBJ1-2; D call uncertain. The CDR3 consists of 13 residues. Trimming pared 2 bases from V and 0 bases from J, leaving 4 bases between. Germline V gives CDR1 MNHEY, CDR2 SMNVEV (reference sequence). CDR3 sequence: CASSLTANYGYTF. The CDR3 coding sequence is TGTGCCAGCAGTTTAACAGCTAACTATGGCTACACCTTC.